This T cell receptor beta chain came from a study of control samples from healthy donors and cancer patients. Only in-frame clones appear in the TCRdb table, and some are missing; sequencing was by immunoSEQ multiplex PCR. The repertoire holds 150,000 to 200,000 clones, with around 92% as singletons. Germline loops: CDR1 SEHNR, CDR2 FQNEAQ (reference sequence). The V and J ends lost 4 bases and 4 bases, in that order; junction bases with no gene match: 5. The CDR3 runs to 14 residues. Sequenced material: blood. This clonotype originated in a woman in her thirties in good health. The J gene is TRBJ1-2, the V gene TRBV7-9; 8 bases agree with TRBD1. The CDR3 region has the DNA TGTGCCAGCAGCTCGGACAGGGCAGGCTATGGCTACACCTTC. Translating gives CASSSDRAGYGYTF. Using reference TRBV7-9 and TRBJ1-2 for the parts outside the CDR3, the full variable domain is DTGVSQNPRHKITKRGQNVTFRCDPISEHNRLYWYRQTLGQGPEFLTYFQNEAQLEKSRLLSDRFSAERPKGSFSTLEIQRTEQGDSAMYLCASSSDRAGYGYTFGSGTRLTVV.